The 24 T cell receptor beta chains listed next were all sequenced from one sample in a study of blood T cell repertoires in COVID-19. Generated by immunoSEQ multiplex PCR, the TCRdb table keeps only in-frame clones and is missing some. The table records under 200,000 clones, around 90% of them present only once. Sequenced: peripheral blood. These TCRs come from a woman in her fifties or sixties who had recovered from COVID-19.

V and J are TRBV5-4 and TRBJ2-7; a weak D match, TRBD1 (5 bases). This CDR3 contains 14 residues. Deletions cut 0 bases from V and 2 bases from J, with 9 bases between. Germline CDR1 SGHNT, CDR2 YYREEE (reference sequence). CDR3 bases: TGTGCCAGCAGCTTGGAACAGGCCGCCTACGAGCAGTACTTC. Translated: CASSLEQAAYEQYF.

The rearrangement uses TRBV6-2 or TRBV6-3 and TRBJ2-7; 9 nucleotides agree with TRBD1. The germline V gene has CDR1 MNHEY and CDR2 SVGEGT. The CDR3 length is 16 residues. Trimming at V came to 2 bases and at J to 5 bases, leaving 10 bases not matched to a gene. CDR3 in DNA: TGTGCCAGCAGTTACCACACAGGGGGCGCAACGGACGAGCAGTACTTC. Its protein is CASSYHTGGATDEQYF.

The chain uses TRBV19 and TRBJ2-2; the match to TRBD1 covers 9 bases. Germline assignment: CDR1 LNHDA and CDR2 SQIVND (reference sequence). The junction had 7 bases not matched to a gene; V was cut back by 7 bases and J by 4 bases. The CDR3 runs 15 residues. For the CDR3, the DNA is TGTGCCAGTAATAGGGGACAGGGTTTCACCGGGGAGCTGTTTTTT. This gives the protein CASNRGQGFTGELFF. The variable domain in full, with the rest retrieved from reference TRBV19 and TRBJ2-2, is DGGITQSPKYLFRKEGQNVTLSCEQNLNHDAMYWYRQDPGQGLRLIYYSQIVNDFQKGDIAEGYSVSREKKESFPLTVTSAQKNPTAFYLCASNRGQGFTGELFFGEGSRLTVL.

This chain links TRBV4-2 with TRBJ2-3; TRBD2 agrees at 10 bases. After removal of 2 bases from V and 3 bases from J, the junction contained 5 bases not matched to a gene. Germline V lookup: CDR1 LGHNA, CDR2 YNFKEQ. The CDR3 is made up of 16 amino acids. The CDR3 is CASSQQSGGATDTQYF. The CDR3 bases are TGTGCCAGCAGCCAACAAAGCGGGGGGGCGACAGATACGCAGTATTTT.

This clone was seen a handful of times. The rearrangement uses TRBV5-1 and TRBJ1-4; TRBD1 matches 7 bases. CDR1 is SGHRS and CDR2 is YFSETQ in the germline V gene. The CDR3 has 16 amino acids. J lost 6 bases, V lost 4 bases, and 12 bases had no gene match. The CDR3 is CASSRRQGGADEKLFF. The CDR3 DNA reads TGCGCCAGCAGCAGGAGACAGGGCGGGGCGGATGAAAAACTGTTTTTT.

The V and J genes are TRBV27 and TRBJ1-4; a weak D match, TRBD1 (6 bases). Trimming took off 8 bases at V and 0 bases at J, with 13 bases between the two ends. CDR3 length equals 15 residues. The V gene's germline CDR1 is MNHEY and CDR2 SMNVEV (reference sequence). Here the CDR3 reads CASGQITATNEKLFF. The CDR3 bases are TGTGCCAGCGGACAGATTACTGCAACTAATGAAAAACTGTTTTTT.

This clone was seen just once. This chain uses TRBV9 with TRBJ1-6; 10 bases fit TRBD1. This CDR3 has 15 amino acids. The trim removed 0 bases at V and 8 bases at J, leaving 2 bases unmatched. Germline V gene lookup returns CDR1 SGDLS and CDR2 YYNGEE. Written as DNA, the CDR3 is TGTGCCAGCAGCGTAGGAGGGACAGGGGATTCACCCCTCCACTTT. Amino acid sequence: CASSVGGTGDSPLHF.

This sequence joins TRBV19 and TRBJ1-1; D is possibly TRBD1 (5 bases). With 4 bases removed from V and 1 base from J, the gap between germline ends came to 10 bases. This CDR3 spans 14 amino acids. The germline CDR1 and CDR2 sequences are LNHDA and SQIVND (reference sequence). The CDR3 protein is CASSKAGWNTEAFF. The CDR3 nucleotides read TGTGCCAGTAGTAAGGCAGGGTGGAACACTGAAGCTTTCTTT.

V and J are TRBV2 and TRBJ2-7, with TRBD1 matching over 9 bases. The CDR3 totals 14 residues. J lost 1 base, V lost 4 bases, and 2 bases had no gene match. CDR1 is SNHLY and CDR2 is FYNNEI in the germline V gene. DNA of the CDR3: TGTGCCAGCAGTGGGGGGACAGGGTCCTACGAGCAGTACTTC. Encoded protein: CASSGGTGSYEQYF.

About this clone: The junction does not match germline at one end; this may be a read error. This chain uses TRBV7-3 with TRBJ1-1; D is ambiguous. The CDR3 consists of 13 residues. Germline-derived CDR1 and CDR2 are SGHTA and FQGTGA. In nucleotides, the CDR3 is TGTGCCAGCAGCCTAACCCGGGAGACTGAAGCTTTCTTT. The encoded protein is CASSLTRETEAFF.

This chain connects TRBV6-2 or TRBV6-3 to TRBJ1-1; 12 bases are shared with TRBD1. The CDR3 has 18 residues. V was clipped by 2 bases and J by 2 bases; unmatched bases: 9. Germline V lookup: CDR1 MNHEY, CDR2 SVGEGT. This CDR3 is CASSYQIGTGGSNTEAFF. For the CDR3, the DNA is TGTGCCAGCAGTTACCAGATTGGGACAGGGGGCTCTAACACTGAAGCTTTCTTT.

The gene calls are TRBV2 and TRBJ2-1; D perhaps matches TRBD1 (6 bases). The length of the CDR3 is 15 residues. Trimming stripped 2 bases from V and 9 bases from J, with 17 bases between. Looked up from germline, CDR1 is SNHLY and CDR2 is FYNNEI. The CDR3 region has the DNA TGTGCCAGCAGTGAAAGACAGGACCAATTCGGTGAGCAGTTCTTC. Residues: CASSERQDQFGEQFF.

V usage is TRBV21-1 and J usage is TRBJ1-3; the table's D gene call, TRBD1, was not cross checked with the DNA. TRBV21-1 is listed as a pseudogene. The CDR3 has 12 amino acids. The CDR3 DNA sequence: TGTGCCAGCAGCAAAGAGGGGGACACCATATATTTT. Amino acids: CASSKEGDTIYF.

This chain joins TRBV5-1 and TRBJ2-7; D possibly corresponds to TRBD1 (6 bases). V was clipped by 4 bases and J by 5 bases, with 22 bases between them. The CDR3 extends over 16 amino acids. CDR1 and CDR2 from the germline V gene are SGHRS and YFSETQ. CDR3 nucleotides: TGCGCCAGCAGCACGGTTGCCGGCCAGGGGCGTGACGAGCAGTACTTC. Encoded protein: CASSTVAGQGRDEQYF.

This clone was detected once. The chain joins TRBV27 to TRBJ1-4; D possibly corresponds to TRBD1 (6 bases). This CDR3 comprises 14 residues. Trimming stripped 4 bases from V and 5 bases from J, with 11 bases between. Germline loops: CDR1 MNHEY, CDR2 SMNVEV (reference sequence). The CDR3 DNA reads TGTGCCAGCAGTTGGGGACACGAGAATGAAAAACTGTTTTTT. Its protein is CASSWGHENEKLFF.

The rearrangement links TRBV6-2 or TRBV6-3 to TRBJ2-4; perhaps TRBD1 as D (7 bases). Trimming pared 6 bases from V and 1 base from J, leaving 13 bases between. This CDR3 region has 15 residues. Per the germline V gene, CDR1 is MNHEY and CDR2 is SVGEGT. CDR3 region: CASSDREVAKNIQYF. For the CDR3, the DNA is TGTGCCAGCAGCGACAGGGAGGTCGCCAAAAACATTCAGTACTTC.

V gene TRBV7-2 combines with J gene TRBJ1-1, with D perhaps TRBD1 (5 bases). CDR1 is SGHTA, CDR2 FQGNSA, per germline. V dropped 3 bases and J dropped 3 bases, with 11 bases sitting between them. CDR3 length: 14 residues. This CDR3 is CASSFSRGYTEAFF. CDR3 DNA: TGTGCCAGCAGCTTCTCTCGGGGGTACACTGAAGCTTTCTTT.

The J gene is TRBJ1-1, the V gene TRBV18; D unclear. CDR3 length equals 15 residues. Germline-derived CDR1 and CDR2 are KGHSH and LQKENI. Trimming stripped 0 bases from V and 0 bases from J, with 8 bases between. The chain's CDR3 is CASSPPDNMNTEAFF. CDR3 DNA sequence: TGTGCCAGCTCACCACCCGACAACATGAACACTGAAGCTTTCTTT.

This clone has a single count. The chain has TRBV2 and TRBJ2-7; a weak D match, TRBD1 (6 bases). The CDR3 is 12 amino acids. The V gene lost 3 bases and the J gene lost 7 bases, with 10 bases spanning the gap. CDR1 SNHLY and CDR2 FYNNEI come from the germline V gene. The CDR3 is CASSDRGGEQYF. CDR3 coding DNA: TGTGCCAGCAGTGACAGGGGCGGGGAGCAGTACTTC.

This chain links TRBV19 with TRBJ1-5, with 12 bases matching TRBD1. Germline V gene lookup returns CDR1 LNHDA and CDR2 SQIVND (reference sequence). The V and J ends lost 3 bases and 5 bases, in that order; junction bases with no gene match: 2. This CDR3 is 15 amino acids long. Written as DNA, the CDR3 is TGTGCCAGTAGTATTGGGACAGGGGGCTATCAGCCCCAGCATTTT. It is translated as CASSIGTGGYQPQHF.

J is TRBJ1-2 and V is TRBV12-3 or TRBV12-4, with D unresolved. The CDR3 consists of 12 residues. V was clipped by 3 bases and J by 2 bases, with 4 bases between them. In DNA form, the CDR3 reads TGTGCCAGCAGTTTGGGCAACTATGGCTACACCTTC. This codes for CASSLGNYGYTF.

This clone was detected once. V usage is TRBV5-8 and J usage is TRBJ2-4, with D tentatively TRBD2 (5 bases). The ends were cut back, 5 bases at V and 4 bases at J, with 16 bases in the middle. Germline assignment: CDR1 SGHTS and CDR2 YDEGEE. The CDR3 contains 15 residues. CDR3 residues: CASRSGGLGKNIQYF. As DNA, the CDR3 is TGTGCCAGCAGATCCGGCGGGCTGGGTAAAAACATTCAGTACTTC.

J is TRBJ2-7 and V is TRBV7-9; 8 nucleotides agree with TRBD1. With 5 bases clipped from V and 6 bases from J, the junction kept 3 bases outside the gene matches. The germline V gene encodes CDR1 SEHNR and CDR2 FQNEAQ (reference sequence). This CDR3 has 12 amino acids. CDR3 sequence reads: CASSPQGGEQYF. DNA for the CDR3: TGTGCCAGCAGCCCACAGGGGGGCGAGCAGTACTTC.

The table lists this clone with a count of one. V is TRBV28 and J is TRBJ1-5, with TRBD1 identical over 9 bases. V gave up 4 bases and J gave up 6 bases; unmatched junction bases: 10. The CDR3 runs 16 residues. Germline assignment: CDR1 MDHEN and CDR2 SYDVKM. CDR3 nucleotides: TGTGCCAGCAGTTCCGCCGGGACAGGGAGGGTTCAGCCCCAGCATTTT. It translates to CASSSAGTGRVQPQHF.